This TCR beta chain was sequenced for a study of cytomegalovirus exposure and HLA in healthy donors. CDR3 length: 15 amino acids. V gave up 5 bases and J gave up 4 bases, with 14 bases separating them. CDR1 and CDR2 from the germline V gene are SGHAT and FQNNGV. Findings and caveats of the study: Other equally common chains were less clonally expanded than HLA-associated TCR beta chains, a later analysis showed. Later on, a genetic analysis was performed. It linked a missense variant in DCLRE1C with V- and J-gene trimming of TCR beta.

The PCR had 60 Vbeta and 13 Jbeta primers. Some clones are missing from TCRdb's copy, which holds only in-frame ones; the method was immunoSEQ multiplex PCR. The repertoire consists of more than 100,000 clones, with roughly 60% occurring once and the leading ten covering 2% to 2.5%. Note on this clone: Its target is unknown.

The sample consisted of PBMCs. The chain joins TRBV11-2 to TRBJ2-2, with D possibly TRBD1 on 7 matching bases. This clonotype originated in a woman aged 35 to 49 in good health and CMV-seronegative. The CDR3 DNA sequence: TGTGCCAGCAGCATGAGACAGGGAGGCACCGGGGAGCTGTTTTTT. As protein: CASSMRQGGTGELFF.